The 9 T cell receptor beta chains reported below all come from one sample, sequenced in a study of regulatory T cells in long-lasting Graves disease. Time point of the sample: newly diagnosed GD, antithyroid drugs for less than 3 months. RNA isolated from PBMCs was used to make the TCR library. Library construction for TCR beta used iRepertoire HTBI primers and Arm-PCR of CDR3 regions. TCRdb re-called the multiplex PCR reads through MiXCR, storing one row per CDR3 protein. The table shows 530,000 or so distinct CDR3 sequences, with 15% to 20% occurring only once. These same data were also listed under a study on T cells in Graves' hyperthyroidism and ophthalmopathy.

The sequences come from peripheral blood mononuclear cells (PBMCs), collected at new diagnosis, from a patient treated with antithyroid drugs. These receptors came from a man aged 18 to 35 with Graves disease.

On this clonotype itself: The junction departs from the called germline gene at one end, perhaps through a read error. The genes are TRBV12-3 or TRBV12-4 and TRBJ2-1, with 7 bases aligning to TRBD1. The CDR3 has 12 amino acids. The CDR3 nucleotides are TGTGCCAGCAGTAAGAACCGGGACAGAGACGTTTTC. Protein: CASSKNRDRDVF.

Here the CDR3 DNA reads TGTGCCAGCAACGTTGCTGGGGAGCTGTTTTTT. This codes for CASNVAGELFF. J is TRBJ2-2 and V is TRBV5-5; D remains unclear. The CDR3 length is 11 residues. Germline V gene sequence: CDR1 SGHKS, CDR2 YYEKEE (reference sequence). V was pared by 6 bases and J by 8 bases, with 8 bases between. Full variable domain (missing parts from reference TRBV5-5 and TRBJ2-2): DAGVTQSPTHLIKTRGQQVTLRCSPISGHKSVSWYQQVLGQGPQFIFQYYEKEERGRGNFPDRFSARQFPNYSSELNVNALLLGDSALYLCASNVAGELFFGEGSRLTVL.

This clonotype has at least ten counts. The chain is built from TRBV28 and TRBJ2-2; TRBD1 might be the D (5 bases). This CDR3 has 17 amino acids. Trimming stripped 4 bases from V and 0 bases from J, with 15 bases between. Germline V lookup: CDR1 MDHEN, CDR2 SYDVKM. The CDR3 DNA follows: TGTGCCAGCAGTTCGCGTGACAGAACCGCGAACACCGGGGAGCTGTTTTTT. Amino acid sequence: CASSSRDRTANTGELFF.

Ten or more counts support this clonotype. This chain links TRBV12-3 or TRBV12-4 with TRBJ1-6; maybe TRBD1 (6 bases). The CDR3 is 15 amino acids. Trimming took off 5 bases at V and 7 bases at J, with 15 bases between the two ends. CDR3 sequence (DNA): TGTGCCAGCAGTCCGGGGATTAGGGGGAATTCACCCCTCCACTTT. This translates into CASSPGIRGNSPLHF.

V and J are TRBV5-1 and TRBJ2-2, with D tentatively TRBD2 (5 bases). The germline CDR1 and CDR2 sequences are SGHRS and YFSETQ. V was shortened by 6 bases and J by 6 bases, with 18 bases between the two germline ends. This CDR3 spans 15 amino acids. The CDR3 DNA reads TGCGCCAGCACCCATACTCAGAGCGGCTCCGGGGAGCTGTTTTTT. Translating gives CASTHTQSGSGELFF.

This clonotype was observed many times. This chain joins TRBV12-3 or TRBV12-4 and TRBJ2-7; a possible D gene is TRBD1 (6 bases). The CDR3 contains 13 residues. With 6 bases removed from V and 2 bases from J, the gap between germline ends came to 11 bases. The CDR3 bases are TGTGCCAGCAGCAGGACAGTACCCTACGAGCAGTACTTC. Translating it yields CASSRTVPYEQYF.

This clonotype came up many times. The DNA of the CDR3 is TGTGCCAGCAGCGCGGGACAGGGGGTCGAGCAGTACTTC. Residues: CASSAGQGVEQYF. V gene TRBV9 combines with J gene TRBJ2-7; TRBD1 matches at 11 bases. Germline CDR1 SGDLS, CDR2 YYNGEE. V was pared by 3 bases and J by 6 bases, with 2 bases of the junction left unmatched. CDR3 length equals 13 residues.

This clonotype was seen only a few times. V usage is TRBV28 and J usage is TRBJ1-2; TRBD1 matches 7 bases. There are 15 residues in the CDR3. After removal of 7 bases from V and 4 bases from J, the junction contained 12 bases not matched to a gene. Germline loops: CDR1 MDHEN, CDR2 SYDVKM. In DNA, the CDR3 is TGTGCCAGCATCGTCCAGGGGGGAGACCGCTATGGCTACACCTTC. Protein product: CASIVQGGDRYGYTF.

This clonotype has at least ten counts. This chain uses TRBV6-1 with TRBJ2-6; the match to TRBD2 covers 9 bases. CDR1 is MNHNS and CDR2 is SASEGT in the germline V gene. The ends lost 4 bases at V and 3 bases at J; junction bases unmatched: 10. The CDR3 extends over 18 amino acids. This chain's CDR3 is CASSAPGGRAGGANVLTF. The CDR3 nucleotides read TGTGCCAGCAGTGCCCCTGGCGGGAGGGCCGGTGGGGCCAACGTCCTGACTTTC.